This T cell receptor beta chain stems from a study of cytomegalovirus exposure and HLA in healthy donors. Assay: immunoSEQ multiplex PCR; the TCRdb copy retains only in-frame clones and omits some. The sample has under 250,000 clones; roughly 89% are singletons. Looked up from germline, CDR1 is LGHNA and CDR2 is YSLEER. The CDR3 spans 15 residues. V was clipped by 0 bases and J by 1 base, with 9 bases between them. The TCR comes from a man aged 18 to 30 in good health and CMV-seronegative. The sample taken for sequencing was PBMCs. This chain links TRBV4-3 with TRBJ1-1; D is uncertain. The CDR3 coding sequence is TGCGCCAGCAGCCAAGAGACGGGATGGAACACTGAAGCTTTCTTT. It translates to CASSQETGWNTEAFF.